This is a list of T cell receptor beta chains from one sample in a study of regulatory T cells in long-lasting Graves disease. Via MiXCR, TCRdb re-called the multiplex PCR reads, giving one row per CDR3 protein. The sample lists 400,000 to 500,000 distinct CDR3 sequences; roughly a fifth were seen once. Here the sequenced sample was peripheral blood mononuclear cells (PBMCs), taken when the disease was refractory, from a patient treated with antithyroid drugs. The receptors originated from a female donor with Graves disease. Each CDR3 is given with its conserved first and last residue. D genes are given only for firm matches. Some rows have no size entry. The others give once, few or many, or a class for an expanded clone.

d_gene: .
v_gene: TRBV28
j_gene: TRBJ2-7
abundance: many
CDR3aa: CASRETATYEQYF
CDR3nt: TGTGCCAGCAGGGAGACAGCGACCTACGAGCAGTACTTC

d_gene: .
v_gene: TRBV24-1
j_gene: TRBJ2-2
abundance: few
CDR3aa: CATSDTTSTGELFF
CDR3nt: TGTGCCACCAGTGATACGACTAGCACCGGGGAGCTGTTTTTT

d_gene: TRBD1
v_gene: TRBV5-1
j_gene: TRBJ2-7
abundance: few
CDR3aa: CASSTAGTGLREQYF
CDR3nt: TGCGCCAGCAGTACAGCCGGGACAGGGCTTCGCGAGCAGTACTTC

d_gene: .
v_gene: TRBV28
j_gene: TRBJ1-2
abundance: many
CDR3aa: CASRSGRDYGYTF
CDR3nt: TGTGCCAGCCGCTCAGGGCGGGACTATGGCTACACCTTC

d_gene: .
v_gene: TRBV28
j_gene: TRBJ1-5
abundance: many
CDR3aa: CASSRDGSNQPQHF
CDR3nt: TGTGCCAGCAGCCGGGACGGGAGCAATCAGCCCCAGCATTTT

d_gene: .
v_gene: TRBV28
j_gene: TRBJ1-2
abundance: .
CDR3aa: CASSNRGCTF
CDR3nt: TGTGCCAGCAGCAATAGGGGCTGCACCTTC

d_gene: .
v_gene: TRBV29-1
j_gene: TRBJ2-5
abundance: .
CDR3aa: CSVVDYEQETQYF
CDR3nt: TGCAGCGTTGTGGACTATGAGCAAGAGACCCAGTACTTC

d_gene: TRBD1
v_gene: TRBV5-5
j_gene: TRBJ1-1
abundance: many
CDR3aa: CASSPQDRGRTEAFF
CDR3nt: TGTGCCAGCAGCCCCCAGGACAGGGGGCGTACTGAAGCTTTCTTT

d_gene: .
v_gene: TRBV19
j_gene: TRBJ1-2
abundance: many
CDR3aa: CASRHDSTGYTF
CDR3nt: TGTGCCAGTAGACACGACAGCACTGGCTACACCTTC

d_gene: .
v_gene: TRBV4-1
j_gene: TRBJ1-4
abundance: .
CDR3aa: CASRVFWGAREKLFF
CDR3nt: TGCGCCAGCAGGGTCTTCTGGGGGGCCAGGGAAAAACTGTTTTTT

d_gene: .
v_gene: TRBV12-3/TRBV12-4
j_gene: TRBJ2-2
abundance: many
CDR3aa: CASSLKRGYTGELFF
CDR3nt: TGTGCCAGCAGTTTAAAACGGGGGTACACCGGGGAGCTGTTTTTT

d_gene: .
v_gene: TRBV5-1
j_gene: TRBJ2-7
abundance: many
CDR3aa: CASSLVGTGSYEQYF
CDR3nt: TGCGCCAGCAGCTTGGTTGGAACAGGGTCCTACGAGCAGTACTTC

d_gene: .
v_gene: TRBV20-1
j_gene: TRBJ1-3
abundance: .
CDR3aa: CSARGSGNTIYF
CDR3nt: TGCAGTGCTAGGGGCTCTGGAAACACCATATATTTT

d_gene: .
v_gene: TRBV4-1
j_gene: TRBJ1-4
abundance: .
CDR3aa: CASSQERDGEKLFF
CDR3nt: TGCGCCAGCAGCCAAGAGCGAGACGGGGAAAAACTGTTTTTT

d_gene: .
v_gene: TRBV29-1
j_gene: TRBJ2-4
abundance: .
CDR3aa: CSVVSRENIQYF
CDR3nt: TGCAGCGTTGTGTCCAGGGAAAACATTCAGTACTTC

d_gene: .
v_gene: TRBV28
j_gene: TRBJ1-5
abundance: few
CDR3aa: CASGGRNQPQHF
CDR3nt: TGTGCCAGCGGAGGCCGCAATCAGCCCCAGCATTTT

d_gene: TRBD2
v_gene: TRBV28
j_gene: TRBJ2-5
abundance: many
CDR3aa: CASSPLWGLAGVETQYF
CDR3nt: TGTGCCAGCAGTCCCCTTTGGGGACTAGCGGGAGTGGAGACCCAGTACTTC

d_gene: .
v_gene: TRBV9
j_gene: TRBJ1-2
abundance: .
CDR3aa: CASSVASSEANYGYTF
CDR3nt: TGTGCCAGCAGCGTAGCAAGTTCGGAAGCTAACTATGGCTACACCTTC

d_gene: .
v_gene: TRBV9
j_gene: TRBJ1-1
abundance: few
CDR3aa: CASSGYDSEAFF
CDR3nt: TGTGCCAGCAGCGGATACGACAGTGAAGCTTTCTTT

d_gene: TRBD1
v_gene: TRBV2
j_gene: TRBJ1-6
abundance: many
CDR3aa: CASRTGGHSPLHF
CDR3nt: TGTGCCAGCAGGACAGGGGGCCATTCACCCCTCCACTTT

d_gene: .
v_gene: TRBV25-1
j_gene: TRBJ2-1
abundance: once
CDR3aa: CASSASGGRMNEQFF
CDR3nt: TGTGCCAGCAGTGCAAGCGGAGGTAGGATGAATGAGCAGTTCTTC

d_gene: .
v_gene: TRBV20-1
j_gene: TRBJ1-1
abundance: few
CDR3aa: CSARDWGQGNTEAFF
CDR3nt: TGCAGTGCTAGAGACTGGGGGCAGGGGAACACTGAAGCTTTCTTT